This T cell receptor beta chain was captured in a study of cytomegalovirus exposure and HLA in healthy donors. Study-level information: Later, an analysis reported that the 120 or so validation repertoires had used the same platform as the 500 to 800 first-cohort repertoires.

The germline CDR1 and CDR2 sequences are LGHNA and YNFKEQ. The CDR3 has 16 residues. The J segment lost 2 bases and the V segment lost 5 bases, leaving 9 bases of the junction unmatched. The donors were in the approximately 120-subject validation cohort; that cohort was separate from the roughly 700-subject first cohort. The repertoire was sequenced with immunoSEQ multiplex PCR; TCRdb's copy has only in-frame clones and lacks some. Among 90,000 to 100,000 clones listed, roughly 87% were seen once. This TCR derives from a man in his late teens or twenties in good health and CMV-seropositive. The chain has TRBV4-2 and TRBJ1-1, with TRBD1 matching 9 bases. Specimen: PBMCs. CDR3 in amino acids: CASSSPGTGLNTEAFF. Written as DNA, the CDR3 is TGTGCCAGCAGCTCACCCGGGACAGGGCTTAACACTGAAGCTTTCTTT.